This T cell receptor beta chain is from a study of Graves' ophthalmopathy and Graves' hyperthyroidism. Regarding the study as a whole: Ophthalmopathy progression cases were predicted by the model with roughly 68% sensitivity and more than 72% specificity. Detected in blood as well were most expanded thyroid clonotypes with frequency above 0.001.

RNA transcripts were the source from which TCR beta CDR3 regions were amplified. In the first round, RT-PCR was carried out with HTBI primers, and a multiplex PCR formed the second round. TCRdb processed the multiplex PCR reads anew with MiXCR; each CDR3 protein has one entry. The repertoire holds 220,000 or so distinct CDR3 sequences, with roughly a fifth as singletons. A duration under 3 months, NOSPECS ≥4, CAS ≥3 and moderate-to-severe activity characterized the donors with ophthalmopathy. Exclusion covered patients with other autoimmune diseases or uncontrolled infections (as well as pregnancy or lactation). Deletions cut 6 bases from V and 6 bases from J, with 20 bases between. Germline-derived CDR1 and CDR2 are MNHNS and SASEGT. CDR3 length: 15 amino acids. This clonotype has ten or more counts. Its specificity is unknown.

The gene calls are TRBV6-1 and TRBJ1-2; tentative D call: TRBD1 (5 bases). What was sequenced was peripheral blood. This receptor was identified in a woman between 45 and 60 years old with Graves' ophthalmopathy. The CDR3 region is CASRRTGAGNDGYTF. The CDR3 region has the DNA TGTGCCAGCAGGCGAACCGGGGCAGGGAACGATGGCTACACCTTC.